This T cell receptor beta chain was sequenced during a study of blood T cell repertoires in COVID-19. As for the study in general: Material from acute and convalescent COVID-19 was sourced from the United States, Italy and Spain. The cDNA or gDNA used as material had been derived from T cells, B-cell-depleted T cells, or PBMCs.

Per the authors' pipeline: The authors estimated nucleated cell counts from reference gene primer amplification. Some clones are missing from TCRdb's copy, which holds only in-frame ones; the method was immunoSEQ multiplex PCR. That table gives V, J and clone size, and the DNA gave D and trimming. This sample has about 250,000 clones; 80% to 90% occur once, and the top ten carry about 0.8%. CDR3 length: 13 residues. Between the trimmed V and J ends, which lost 6 bases and 12 bases, there was a span of 15 bases. From germline, CDR1 is LNHDA and CDR2 SQIVND (reference sequence). This chain uses TRBV19 with TRBJ1-6; D uncertain. Material: peripheral blood. The source is a man younger than 40 with acute or convalescent COVID-19. The CDR3 here is CASSERELEPLHF. The CDR3 DNA sequence: TGTGCCAGTAGCGAGCGGGAACTGGAACCCCTCCACTTT.